This T cell receptor (beta chain) was documented in a study of blood T cell repertoires in COVID-19. Authors' data handling: Nucleated cell number was recorded as an estimate derived from reference gene primer amplification. Sequencing was performed with immunoSEQ multiplex PCR; in TCRdb, only in-frame clones are kept and a portion is missing. That table supplies the V and J calls and clone size; D and trimming were determined from the DNA. The sample shows roughly 230,000 clones, 89% of them seen only once. V shed 3 bases, J shed 4 bases, and the junction held 5 bases outside the gene matches. The CDR3 consists of 15 residues. Germline V gives CDR1 LGHDT, CDR2 YNNKEL (reference sequence).

Source material: peripheral blood. The clonotype was recovered from a woman aged 35 to 49 who had recovered from COVID-19. The chain recombines TRBV3-1 (or the pseudogene TRBV3-2) with TRBJ2-3; 9 bases line up with TRBD2. DNA of the CDR3: TGTGCCAGCAGCCACCCCCTAGCGGGGTCAGATACGCAGTATTTT. This translates into CASSHPLAGSDTQYF.